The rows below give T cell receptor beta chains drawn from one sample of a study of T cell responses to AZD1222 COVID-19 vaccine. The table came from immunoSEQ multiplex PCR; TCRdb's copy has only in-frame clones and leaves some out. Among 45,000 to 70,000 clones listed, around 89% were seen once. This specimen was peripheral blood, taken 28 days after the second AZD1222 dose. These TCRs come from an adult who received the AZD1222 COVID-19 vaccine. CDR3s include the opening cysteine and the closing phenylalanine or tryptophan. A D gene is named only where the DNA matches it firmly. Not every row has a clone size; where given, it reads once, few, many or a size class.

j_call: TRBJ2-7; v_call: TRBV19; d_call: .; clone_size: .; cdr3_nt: TGTGCCAGTAGTGTGACAGGTCACGAGCAGTACTTC; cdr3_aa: CASSVTGHEQYF
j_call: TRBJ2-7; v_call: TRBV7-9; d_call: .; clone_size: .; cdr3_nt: TGTGCCAGCAGCCCCCGGACGACCTACGAGCAGTACTTC; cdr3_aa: CASSPRTTYEQYF
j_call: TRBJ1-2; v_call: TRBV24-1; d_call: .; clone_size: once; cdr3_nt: TGTGCCACCAGTGAGGAGGGGAGATATGGCTACACCTTC; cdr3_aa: CATSEEGRYGYTF
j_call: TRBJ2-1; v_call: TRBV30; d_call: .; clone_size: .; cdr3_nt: TGTGCCTGGAGTGGACAGATCAATGAGCAGTTCTTC; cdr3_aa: CAWSGQINEQFF
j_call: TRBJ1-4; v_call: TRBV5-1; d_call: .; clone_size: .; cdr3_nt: TGCGCCAGCAGCTTGGATAGGGGGTCTAATGAAAAACTGTTTTTT; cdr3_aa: CASSLDRGSNEKLFF
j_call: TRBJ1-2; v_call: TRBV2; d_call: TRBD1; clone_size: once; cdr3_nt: TGTGCCAGCAGTGAATTTTGGCCGGGACAGGGGGCCTTTACTTATGGCTACACCTTC; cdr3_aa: CASSEFWPGQGAFTYGYTF
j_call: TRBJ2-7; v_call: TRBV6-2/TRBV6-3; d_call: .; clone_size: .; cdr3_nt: TGTGCCAGCAGCCCAATTCAAGGGAGCCTCAAGTACGAGCAGTACTTC; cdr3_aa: CASSPIQGSLKYEQYF
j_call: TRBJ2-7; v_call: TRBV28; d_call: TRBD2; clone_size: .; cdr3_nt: TGTGCCAGCAGGCCCGCTAGCGGGAGAGCGGGCTACGAGCAGTACTTC; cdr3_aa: CASRPASGRAGYEQYF
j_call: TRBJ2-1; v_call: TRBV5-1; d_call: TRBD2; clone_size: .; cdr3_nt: TGCGCCAGCGGCAATAGCGGGACCCCCTACAATGAGCAGTTCTTC; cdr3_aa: CASGNSGTPYNEQFF
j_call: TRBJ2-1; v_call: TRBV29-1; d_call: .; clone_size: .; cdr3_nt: TGCAGCGTTGCGGGTGGAGGCGATGAGCAGTTCTTC; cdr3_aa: CSVAGGGDEQFF
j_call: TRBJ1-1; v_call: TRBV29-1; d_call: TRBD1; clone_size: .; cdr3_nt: TGCAGCGTTTCGGGACAGGGTGGCACTGAAGCTTTCTTT; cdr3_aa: CSVSGQGGTEAFF
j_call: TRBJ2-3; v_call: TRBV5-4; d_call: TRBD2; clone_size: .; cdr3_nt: TGTGCCAGCAGCCCCGCGGGAGTCGGGACAGATACGCAGTATTTT; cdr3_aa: CASSPAGVGTDTQYF
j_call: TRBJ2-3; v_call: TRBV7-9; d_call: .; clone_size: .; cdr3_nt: TGTGCCAGCAGCTCCAGTCCGGGGTTGCCCCACCAGGAGGAGGATACGCAGTATTTT; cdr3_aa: CASSSSPGLPHQEEDTQYF
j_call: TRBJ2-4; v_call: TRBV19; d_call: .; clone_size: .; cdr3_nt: TGTGCCAGTAGTAACAGGCAAAACATTCAGTACTTC; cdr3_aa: CASSNRQNIQYF
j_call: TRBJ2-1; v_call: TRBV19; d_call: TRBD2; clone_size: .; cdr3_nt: TGTGCCAGTAGTATAGGGACTAGCGGGATTAATGAGCAGTTCTTC; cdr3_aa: CASSIGTSGINEQFF
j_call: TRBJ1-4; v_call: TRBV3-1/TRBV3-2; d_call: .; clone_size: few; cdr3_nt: TGTGCCAGCAGCCGGGACTGGGAACTGTTTTTT; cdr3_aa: CASSRDWELFF
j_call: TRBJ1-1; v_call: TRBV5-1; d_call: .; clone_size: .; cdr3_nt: TGCGCCAGCAGCTCCAGGGTATTTGGCACTGAAGCTTTCTTT; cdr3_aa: CASSSRVFGTEAFF
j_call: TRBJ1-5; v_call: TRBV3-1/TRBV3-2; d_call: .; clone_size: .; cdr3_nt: TGTGCCAGCAGCCAAAGCCACAGTAGCAATCAGCCCCAGCATTTT; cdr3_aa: CASSQSHSSNQPQHF
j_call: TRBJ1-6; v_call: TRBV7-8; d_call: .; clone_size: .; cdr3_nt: TGTGCCAGCAGCTTCGAGACTGTGGATTCACCCCTCCACTTT; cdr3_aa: CASSFETVDSPLHF
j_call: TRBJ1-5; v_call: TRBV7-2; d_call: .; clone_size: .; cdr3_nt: TGTGCCAGCAGCTTACTTTATAGCAATCAGCCCCAGCATTTT; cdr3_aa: CASSLLYSNQPQHF
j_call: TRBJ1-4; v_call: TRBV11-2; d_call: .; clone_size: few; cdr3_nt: TGTGCCAGCAGCTTAGGCAGGCGGGGGAAAAATGAAAAACTGTTTTTT; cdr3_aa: CASSLGRRGKNEKLFF
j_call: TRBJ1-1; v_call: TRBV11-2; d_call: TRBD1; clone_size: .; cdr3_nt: TGTGCCAGCAGCGTGCAACAGGGGGTGGGCACTGAAGCTTTCTTT; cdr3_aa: CASSVQQGVGTEAFF
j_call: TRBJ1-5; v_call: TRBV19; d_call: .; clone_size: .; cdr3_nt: TGTGCCAGTACCCCAACAACAGGGAGCAATCAGCCCCAGCATTTT; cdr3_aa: CASTPTTGSNQPQHF
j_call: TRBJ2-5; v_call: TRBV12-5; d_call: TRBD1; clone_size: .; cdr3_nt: TGTGCTAGTGGGAGGACAGGGCAAGAGACCCAGTACTTC; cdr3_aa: CASGRTGQETQYF
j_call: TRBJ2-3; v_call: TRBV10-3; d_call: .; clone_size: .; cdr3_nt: TGTGCCATCAGTGAACCTCCGGCGGGAATACGCGATACGCAGTATTTT; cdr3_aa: CAISEPPAGIRDTQYF
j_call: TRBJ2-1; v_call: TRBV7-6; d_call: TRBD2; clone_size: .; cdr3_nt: TGTGCCAGCAGCTATTCGACTAGCGGGCTCTACAATGAGCAGTTCTTC; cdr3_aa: CASSYSTSGLYNEQFF
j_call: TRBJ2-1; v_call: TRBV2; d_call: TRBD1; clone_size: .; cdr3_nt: TGTGCCAGCAGTGTGGGGCAGGGGGCGGATGAGCAGTTCTTC; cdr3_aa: CASSVGQGADEQFF
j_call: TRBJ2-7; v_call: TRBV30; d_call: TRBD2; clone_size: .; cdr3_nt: TGTGCCTGGAGTGCGGGACTAGCGGACCCCTTGAAGCAGTACTTC; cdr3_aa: CAWSAGLADPLKQYF
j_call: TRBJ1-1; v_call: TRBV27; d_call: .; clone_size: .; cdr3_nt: TGTGCCAGCCGGGACTTAAGGGGGGGGCTTGAAGCTTTCTTT; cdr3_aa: CASRDLRGGLEAFF
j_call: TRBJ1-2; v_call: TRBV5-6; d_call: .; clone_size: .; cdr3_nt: TGTGCCAGCAGTTCTCGGGGACGAGACGGCTACACCTTC; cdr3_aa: CASSSRGRDGYTF
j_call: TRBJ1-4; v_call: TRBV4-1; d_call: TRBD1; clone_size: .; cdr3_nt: TGCGCCAGTAAGACAGGGCCCGCAACTAATGAAAAACTGTTTTTT; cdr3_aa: CASKTGPATNEKLFF
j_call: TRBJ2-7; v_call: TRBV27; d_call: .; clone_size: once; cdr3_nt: TGTGCCAGCAGTCGAGGACATTTCTACGAGCAGTACTTC; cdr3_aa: CASSRGHFYEQYF
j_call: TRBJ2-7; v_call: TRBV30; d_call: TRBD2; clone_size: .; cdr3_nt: TGTGCCTTTAGCGGGAGCTCCTACGAGCAGTACTTC; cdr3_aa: CAFSGSSYEQYF
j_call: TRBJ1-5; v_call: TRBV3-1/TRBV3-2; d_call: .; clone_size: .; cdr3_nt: TGTGCCAGCAGCCAAGGCTTTCAAGCCCAGCATTTT; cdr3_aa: CASSQGFQAQHF
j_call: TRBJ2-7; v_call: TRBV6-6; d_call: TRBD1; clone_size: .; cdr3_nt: TGTGCCAGCAGTTGGGGACAGAGCTCCTACGAGCAGTACTTC; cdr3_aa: CASSWGQSSYEQYF
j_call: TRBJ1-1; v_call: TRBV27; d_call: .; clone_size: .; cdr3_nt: TGTGCCAGCAGTTTATCTGTGACAGCGAGCACTGAAGCTTTCTTT; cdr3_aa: CASSLSVTASTEAFF
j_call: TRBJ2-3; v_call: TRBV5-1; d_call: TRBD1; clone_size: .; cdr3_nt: TGCGCCAGCAGCTTGGGCTCCGGGACAGGGGCAGGGGATACGCAGTATTTT; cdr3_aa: CASSLGSGTGAGDTQYF
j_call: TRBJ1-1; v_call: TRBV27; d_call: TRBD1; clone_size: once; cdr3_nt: TGTGCCAGCACCGAAGGACAGGGGGGGAACACTGAAGCTTTCTTT; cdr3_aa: CASTEGQGGNTEAFF
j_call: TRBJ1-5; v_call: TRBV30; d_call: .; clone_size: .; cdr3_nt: TGTGCCTGGAGTGAGAGTTATAGCAATCAGCCCCAGCATTTT; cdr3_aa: CAWSESYSNQPQHF
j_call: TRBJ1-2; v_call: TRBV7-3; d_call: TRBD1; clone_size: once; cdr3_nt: TGTGCCAGCAGAGACCCGGACAGGGACTATGGCTACACCTTC; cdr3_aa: CASRDPDRDYGYTF
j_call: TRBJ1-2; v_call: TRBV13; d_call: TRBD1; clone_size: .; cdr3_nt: TGTGCCAGCAGCTTACGGGACAGGGGGTCAGGTGGCTACACCTTC; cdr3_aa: CASSLRDRGSGGYTF
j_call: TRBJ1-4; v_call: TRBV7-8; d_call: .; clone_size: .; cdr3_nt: TGTGCCAGCAGCCCTTCGAGAACTAATGAAAAACTGTTTTTT; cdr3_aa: CASSPSRTNEKLFF